The present T cell receptor beta chain was sequenced within a study of glioma-infiltrating T cells. Overall study results and limits: Gliomas, especially low-grade, showed above-expected tissue-blood divergence; non-neoplastic patients showed below. Only very few CDR3 sequences appeared in both tissue and blood.

The iRepertoire nested amplicon-rescue multiplex PCR amplified TCR alpha and beta CDR3s from RNA. Tissue mRNA or PBMC total RNA, roughly 85-450 ng, went into one-step reverse transcription and amplification. TCRdb reprocessed the multiplex PCR reads via MiXCR and lists one record per CDR3 protein. The data hold about 140,000 distinct CDR3 sequences, with about 39% observed a single time. As to this clonotype: The antigen remains undetermined.

Trimming left V 6 bases short and J 6 bases short, with 20 bases between. Germline CDR1 is SNHLY and CDR2 is FYNNEI. The CDR3 contains 15 residues. This clonotype was obtained from a human donor with low-grade glioma or glioblastoma, undergoing nonglioma brain surgery, or in good health (not recorded which). The source material was glioma tissue, nonneoplastic brain tissue, or PBMCs (not recorded which). This chain links TRBV2 with TRBJ1-1, with TRBD1 as a possible D gene (6 bases). CDR3 nucleotide sequence: TGTGCCAGCAGCGCCCCTCTACAGGGAATCCCTGAAGCTTTCTTT. As protein: CASSAPLQGIPEAFF.